The table lists the clone carrying this TCR beta chain with a few counts. What it binds is not known. The data were taken from a study of blood T cells in healthy people across ages. Researchers collected about 9.6 milliliters of peripheral blood from every single donor. Primers used in a second PCR of roughly 6 to 11 cycles were a sample-barcoded 5' primer and a J-beta primer mix. Paired-end reads containing CDR3 totaled no fewer than 2.5 million for each sample. TCRdb redid the calling of the 5' RACE reads with MiXCR, one entry per CDR3 protein. The data show about 580,000 distinct CDR3 sequences, with around 50% seen just once and roughly 24% held by the top ten. This CDR3 comprises 16 residues. Trimming removed 3 bases from V and 5 bases from J; junction bases left unmatched: 12. Germline lookup yields CDR1 SQVTM and CDR2 ANQGSEA. Study results and caveats: Percentage of naive T cells showed a strong correlation with TCR beta diversity. With unsorted PBMCs, a conclusive comparison of naive versus antigen-experienced cells was not possible.

The clonotype originates from a man older than 75 in good health. The chain links TRBV29-1 to TRBJ2-5, with TRBD1 matching over 10 bases. Sequencing was carried out using blood. In nucleotides, the CDR3 is TGCAGCGTTGAGGTGGATCGGGACAGGGGTTCGGAGACCCAGTACTTC. It encodes CSVEVDRDRGSETQYF.